Each of the 28 T cell receptor beta chains below was sequenced from the same sample in a study of Ad26.COV2.S vaccination and SARS-CoV-2 variants (dated by TCRdb to the early 2020s). Per the publication, the treatment or condition label means: some 19 received Ad26.COV2.S at low or high dose, single or two shots; about 5 received placebo; per-sample allocation not given. For vaccine and placebo recipients, the sequenced repertoires came from samples collected on day 63 after the first injection. The method was the immunoSEQ multiplex PCR assay. TCRdb limited this immuneACCESS table to in-frame rearrangements with V and J called. A share of clones is missing; checked studies link under half to unresolved V genes, and the rest is unexplained. The sample profile shows 380,000 or so clones; around four fifths of them were found once. Of the sample, around 7.4% falls within the top ten clones. This specimen was peripheral blood, taken in a trial of Ad26.COV2.S vaccine versus placebo. Receptors were obtained from a person aged 18-60 years who received the Ad26.COV2.S COVID-19 vaccine or a placebo.

The rearrangement joins TRBV7-2 to TRBJ2-7; 15 nucleotides match TRBD2. Germline CDR1 is SGHTA and CDR2 is FQGNSA. This CDR3 is 17 amino acids long. Trimming cost V 3 bases and J 1 base; bases outside gene matches: 4. The CDR3 DNA is TGTGCCAGCAGCTTCCGGACTAGCGGGGGGGGTTCCTACGAGCAGTACTTC. Its protein is CASSFRTSGGGSYEQYF. The full variable domain, completed using reference TRBV7-2 and TRBJ2-7, is GAGVSQSPSNKVTEKGKDVELRCDPISGHTALYWYRQSLGQGLEFLIYFQGNSAPDKSGLPSDRFSAERTGGSVSTLTIQRTQQEDSAVYLCASSFRTSGGGSYEQYFGPGTRLTVT.

This chain links TRBV5-1 with TRBJ2-7; perhaps TRBD2 as D (5 bases). Trimming removed 6 bases from V and 7 bases from J, with 20 bases in between. Germline CDR1 and CDR2: SGHRS and YFSETQ. CDR3 length: 14 residues. DNA for the CDR3: TGCGCCAGCAACTTCGGGGAAGGGCTAGGGGAGCAGTACTTC. Protein: CASNFGEGLGEQYF.

This sequence joins TRBV3-1 (or the pseudogene TRBV3-2) and TRBJ2-5; D is unclear. Germline CDR1 is LGHDT and CDR2 is YNNKEL (reference sequence). There are 13 residues in the CDR3. V was pared by 0 bases and J by 6 bases, with 8 bases between. CDR3 sequence reads: CASSQDSWKTQYF. The CDR3 region has the DNA TGTGCCAGCAGCCAAGATAGTTGGAAGACCCAGTACTTC.

This clone showed up just once. The chain joins TRBV5-1 to TRBJ2-1; D might be TRBD1 or TRBD2, each matching 6 bases. From germline, CDR1 is SGHRS and CDR2 YFSETQ. CDR3 size: 14 residues. V lost 2 bases and J lost 10, with 16 bases in between. CDR3 in DNA: TGCGCCAGCAGCTTCGGACCGCCCGGGGGCGAGCAGTTCTTC. This codes for CASSFGPPGGEQFF.

The chain recombines TRBV6-5 with TRBJ2-3; D may be TRBD2 (6 bases). The CDR3 totals 13 residues. Trimming removed 7 bases from V and 7 bases from J, with 15 bases in between. The V gene's germline CDR1 is MNHEY and CDR2 SVGAGI. The CDR3 coding sequence is TGTGCCAGCATTCCAGGTGGCGGGAATACGCAGTATTTT. Amino acids: CASIPGGGNTQYF.

This clone was seen a few times. The J gene is TRBJ1-3, the V gene TRBV18; D is ambiguous. The germline V and J ends were trimmed by 4 bases and 0 bases, with 10 bases remaining between them. The germline V gene has CDR1 KGHSH and CDR2 LQKENI. This CDR3 has 15 residues. The CDR3 DNA is TGTGCCAGCTCACGGGAACGTCCCTCTGGAAACACCATATATTTT. This encodes CASSRERPSGNTIYF.

The chain employs TRBV6-6 and TRBJ2-1; unclear D gene. The CDR3 totals 11 residues. Trimming left V 6 bases short and J 9 bases short, with 9 bases between. Germline V gene sequence: CDR1 MNHNY, CDR2 SVGAGI (reference sequence). CDR3 nucleotides: TGTGCCAGCAGCATACCGGGTGAGCAGTTCTTC. This translates into CASSIPGEQFF.

The chain has TRBV18 and TRBJ2-1; TRBD1 or TRBD2 may be the D gene (5 bases each). Germline-derived CDR1 and CDR2 are KGHSH and LQKENI. The V end lost 6 bases, the J end lost 6 bases, and 21 bases lay between the germline ends. This CDR3 spans 16 amino acids. CDR3 coding DNA: TGTGCCAGCTCCCCTCCTTGGGGGTACCAAGGCAATGAGCAGTTCTTC. As protein: CASSPPWGYQGNEQFF.

This clone occurred a few times. This CDR3 is also generated by other DNA sequences in the sample. The rearrangement uses TRBV6-2 or TRBV6-3 and TRBJ1-5, with TRBD1 as a possible D gene (6 bases). CDR1 is MNHEY, CDR2 SVGEGT, per germline. The CDR3 loop spans 14 amino acids. V lost 3 bases, J lost 2 bases, and 8 bases lay in between. The CDR3 sequence: CASSYGGGNQPQHF. The CDR3 region has the DNA TGTGCCAGCAGTTATGGGGGCGGCAATCAGCCCCAGCATTTT.

The genes are TRBV7-9 and TRBJ2-5; D remains ambiguous. The CDR3 totals 14 residues. The germline gives CDR1 SEHNR, CDR2 FQNEAQ (reference sequence). Deletions cut 3 bases from V and 3 bases from J, with 11 bases between. The CDR3 DNA follows: TGTGCCAGCAGCTTTGAGATACCAGAAGAGACCCAGTACTTC. Its protein product is CASSFEIPEETQYF.

The chain joins TRBV4-2 to TRBJ2-3; 7 bases fit TRBD1. The CDR3 spans 15 residues. V gave up 1 base and J gave up 5 bases; unmatched junction bases: 6. Germline lookup yields CDR1 LGHNA and CDR2 YNFKEQ. The CDR3 loop reads CASSQGEGAKDTQYF. CDR3 coding DNA: TGTGCCAGCAGCCAAGGAGAGGGGGCTAAAGATACGCAGTATTTT.

J is TRBJ1-1 and V is TRBV19; no reliable D call. Trimming took off 2 bases at V and 1 base at J, with 11 bases between the two ends. CDR3 length: 15 residues. Germline V gives CDR1 LNHDA, CDR2 SQIVND (reference sequence). CDR3 DNA sequence: TGTGCCAGTAGTATAACCCCCCACAAGAACACTGAAGCTTTCTTT. As protein: CASSITPHKNTEAFF.

The chain carries TRBV6-5 and TRBJ2-7; 8 nucleotides align to TRBD1. After removal of 6 bases from V and 7 bases from J, the junction contained 2 bases not matched to a gene. The CDR3 spans 11 residues. CDR1 and CDR2 (germline): MNHEY, SVGAGI. DNA for the CDR3: TGTGCCAGCAGGGACAGGGAGGAGCAGTACTTC. Amino acids: CASRDREEQYF.

V gene TRBV10-3 combines with J gene TRBJ1-5, with TRBD1 as a possible D gene (5 bases). The CDR3 runs 16 residues. Germline V gene sequence: CDR1 ENHRY, CDR2 SYGVKD. Trimming took 0 bases from V and 4 from J, leaving 13 bases between them. CDR3 sequence: CAISESILSGNQPQHF. As DNA, the CDR3 is TGTGCCATCAGTGAGTCGATATTGTCAGGGAATCAGCCCCAGCATTTT.

The gene calls are TRBV28 and TRBJ1-2; tentatively, D is TRBD1 (5 bases). This CDR3 contains 17 residues. Germline V gene data show CDR1 as MDHEN and CDR2 as SYDVKM. V was trimmed by 8 bases and J by 4 bases, leaving 26 bases between them. CDR3 nucleotides: TGTGCCAGCCAACCAAGAATCGTGACAGAGCAAATCTATGGCTACACCTTC. This encodes CASQPRIVTEQIYGYTF.

This clone came up once. The V and J genes are TRBV7-2 and TRBJ1-2; a possible D gene is TRBD1 (5 bases). The V end was cut by 5 bases, the J end by 7 bases, with 11 bases between. The CDR3 totals 12 residues. Germline CDR1 and CDR2: SGHTA and FQGNSA. Here the CDR3 reads CASSPRGFGYTF. Written as DNA, the CDR3 is TGTGCCAGCAGCCCCCGGGGGTTTGGCTACACCTTC.

This sequence joins TRBV6-2 or TRBV6-3 and TRBJ2-7, with 8 bases that match TRBD1. V dropped 5 bases and J dropped 3; count of bases not matched to a gene: 0. The germline gives CDR1 MNHEY, CDR2 SVGEGT. This CDR3 is built from 12 residues. The CDR3 spells CASSTGGYEQYF. CDR3 in DNA: TGTGCCAGCAGTACAGGGGGCTACGAGCAGTACTTC.

The chain has TRBV2 and TRBJ2-3; TRBD2 matches at 8 bases. Germline values: CDR1 SNHLY, CDR2 FYNNEI. Trimming took 9 bases from V and 4 from J; bases not matched to a gene: 6. The CDR3 loop spans 13 amino acids. This chain's CDR3 is CARRLASADTQYF. The CDR3, as DNA: TGTGCCAGACGACTAGCGTCGGCAGATACGCAGTATTTT.

This sequence joins TRBV4-1 and TRBJ2-7, with a tentative D call TRBD2 (7 bases). Germline-derived CDR1 and CDR2 are MGHRA and YSYEKL. The CDR3 contains 15 residues. V was shortened by 5 bases and J by 4 bases, with 18 bases between the two germline ends. The CDR3 region is CASSLEGGSGYEQYF. CDR3 coding DNA: TGCGCCAGCAGCTTAGAGGGGGGGTCCGGGTACGAGCAGTACTTC.

The chain couples TRBV18 to TRBJ1-2; 8 bases agree with TRBD1. The CDR3 runs 13 residues. CDR1 is KGHSH, CDR2 LQKENI, per germline. V shed 7 bases and J 6 bases; nucleotides not matched to a gene: 7. CDR3 in amino acids: CASLVVTGDGYTF. The CDR3 nucleotides are TGTGCCAGCTTGGTCGTGACAGGGGATGGCTACACCTTC. Together with reference TRBV18 and TRBJ1-2, the CDR3 gives the full variable domain: NAGVMQNPRHLVRRRGQEARLRCSPMKGHSHVYWYRQLPEEGLKFMVYLQKENIIDESGMPKERFSAEFPKEGPSILRIQQVVRGDSAAYFCASLVVTGDGYTFGSGTRLTVV.

This chain uses TRBV5-1 with TRBJ1-2, with 7 positions matching TRBD1. From germline, CDR1 is SGHRS and CDR2 YFSETQ. The CDR3 is 13 amino acids. Germline trimming cut 4 bases from V and 2 bases from J; bases unmatched to any gene: 2. The CDR3 loop reads CASSLDRNYGYTF. The CDR3, as DNA: TGCGCCAGCAGCCTGGACAGGAACTATGGCTACACCTTC.

The V and J genes are TRBV5-1 and TRBJ2-3, with 7 bases identical to TRBD2. The germline gives CDR1 SGHRS, CDR2 YFSETQ. The CDR3 is 13 amino acids. Germline trimming cut 7 bases from V and 8 bases from J; bases unmatched to any gene: 10. In DNA form, the CDR3 reads TGCGCCAGCCAAAATGCGGGAGCAGGTACGCAGTATTTT. This translates into CASQNAGAGTQYF.

The J gene is TRBJ1-3, the V gene TRBV11-2, with D unclear. Trimming took off 1 base at V and 4 bases at J, with 11 bases between the two ends. Germline lookup yields CDR1 SGHAT and CDR2 FQNNGV. The CDR3 sequence is 15 residues long. The CDR3, as DNA: TGTGCCAGCAGCTTAGTTACCCTAACAGGAAACACCATATATTTT. Translating gives CASSLVTLTGNTIYF.

The rearrangement links TRBV19 to TRBJ2-7; 13 bases align to TRBD2. The CDR3 is 16 residues long. V lost 3 bases, J lost 7 bases, and 9 bases stayed unmatched. CDR1 LNHDA and CDR2 SQIVND come from the germline V gene (reference sequence). The CDR3 sequence is CASSIGTSGGAVEQYF. In DNA, the CDR3 is TGTGCCAGTAGTATCGGAACTAGCGGGGGGGCGGTTGAGCAGTACTTC.

V and J are TRBV3-1 (or the pseudogene TRBV3-2) and TRBJ2-2, with 7 nucleotides matching TRBD2. The trim removed 2 bases at V and 4 bases at J, leaving 7 bases unmatched. Germline V gene sequence: CDR1 LGHDT, CDR2 YNNKEL (reference sequence). The CDR3 is 16 residues long. CDR3 sequence reads: CASSQFPREGTGELFF. CDR3 DNA: TGTGCCAGCAGCCAATTTCCCAGGGAGGGCACCGGGGAGCTGTTTTTT.

The V and J genes are TRBV9 and TRBJ1-1; no clear D. There are 14 residues in the CDR3. CDR1 SGDLS and CDR2 YYNGEE come from the germline V gene. Trimming pared 3 bases from V and 0 bases from J, leaving 9 bases between. The CDR3 reads CASSATTVNTEAFF. CDR3 nucleotides: TGTGCCAGCAGCGCCACTACGGTGAACACTGAAGCTTTCTTT.

This clone has more than one count but fewer than ten. The CDR3 is CASSQVRGREAFF. As DNA, the CDR3 is TGTGCCAGCAGCCAAGTTAGGGGACGTGAAGCTTTCTTT. The chain recombines TRBV3-1 (or the pseudogene TRBV3-2) with TRBJ1-1; TRBD1 might be the D (5 bases). Per germline, CDR1 LGHDT and CDR2 YNNKEL (reference sequence). Deletions cut 1 base from V and 7 bases from J, with 10 bases between. The CDR3 is 13 residues long.

This CDR3 is CSVTGTVNNEQFF. CDR3 nucleotides: TGCAGCGTTACCGGGACCGTCAACAATGAGCAGTTCTTC. The V call is TRBV29-1, the J call TRBJ2-1; possibly TRBD1 or TRBD2 for D (5 bases each). Trimming pared 5 bases from V and 5 bases from J, leaving 13 bases between. The V gene's germline CDR1 is SQVTM and CDR2 ANQGSEA. This CDR3 region has 13 residues.